Below, 9 T cell receptor beta chains from the same sample are listed, as sequenced in a study of patients and donors after allogeneic stem cell transplantation. Using its own MiXCR run on the RT-PCR reads, TCRdb lists one record per CDR3 protein. The repertoire consists of about 110,000 distinct CDR3 sequences, with roughly 35% occurring once and the leading ten covering about 27%. The material sequenced was blood, either unsorted or a sorted T cell fraction (not recorded which). These receptor sequences come from a human donor who was either an allogeneic HSCT recipient or a stem cell or donor lymphocyte infusion donor (not recorded which). It is not recorded whose cells these are; they may come from a transplant donor.

V is TRBV12-3 or TRBV12-4 and J is TRBJ2-1, with TRBD2 identical over 8 bases. The CDR3 runs 15 residues. Trimming removed 5 bases from V and 0 bases from J; junction bases left unmatched: 3. This chain's CDR3 is CASSTSGSSYNEQFF. DNA of the CDR3: TGTGCCAGCAGTACGAGCGGGAGCTCCTACAATGAGCAGTTCTTC.

This chain connects TRBV24-1 to TRBJ1-1, with D possibly matching TRBD1 (5 bases). This CDR3 has 14 amino acids. Trimming stripped 6 bases from V and 8 bases from J, with 18 bases between. CDR1 is KGHDR and CDR2 is SFDVKD in the germline V gene. CDR3 sequence (DNA): TGTGCCACCAGTCAGCCGAGGGATACAGGCGAAGCTTTCTTT. Its protein product is CATSQPRDTGEAFF.

This clonotype was counted between two and nine times. The chain joins TRBV7-9 to TRBJ2-3, with TRBD1 as a possible D gene (6 bases). There are 15 residues in the CDR3. In germline, CDR1 is SEHNR, CDR2 FQNEAQ (reference sequence). V was pared by 1 base and J by 0 bases, with 8 bases between. The CDR3: CASSLGTGSTDTQYF. The CDR3 nucleotides read TGTGCCAGCAGCTTAGGAACAGGGAGCACAGATACGCAGTATTTT.

The V gene is TRBV7-9, the J gene TRBJ2-7, with 11 bases fitting TRBD1. The CDR3 extends over 16 amino acids. V shed 5 bases and J 2 bases; nucleotides not matched to a gene: 8. Looked up from germline, CDR1 is SEHNR and CDR2 is FQNEAQ (reference sequence). CDR3 protein: CASSTPGTGGTYEQYF. CDR3 in DNA: TGTGCCAGCAGCACACCCGGGACAGGGGGAACCTACGAGCAGTACTTC.

This clonotype was counted a few times. The gene calls are TRBV28 and TRBJ1-5; D perhaps matches TRBD1 (6 bases). This CDR3 contains 14 residues. CDR1 MDHEN and CDR2 SYDVKM come from the germline V gene. V was trimmed by 6 bases and J by 9 bases, leaving 18 bases between them. In DNA, the CDR3 is TGTGCCAGCAGACGGGACACGGGTGGTGGGCCCCAGCATTTT. It specifies CASRRDTGGGPQHF.

The table lists this clonotype with a few counts. The genes are TRBV6-5 and TRBJ1-3, with unresolved D. Germline values: CDR1 MNHEY, CDR2 SVGAGI. This CDR3 is built from 14 residues. V lost 5 bases and J 2 bases, leaving 10 bases between the germline ends. The CDR3 reads CASSTSGPGNTIYF. CDR3 nucleotide sequence: TGTGCCAGCAGTACCTCGGGCCCTGGAAACACCATATATTTT.

CDR3 protein: CASKGGGTGITGELFF. The CDR3 DNA reads as TGTGCCAGCAAGGGGGGCGGGACAGGGATCACCGGGGAGCTGTTTTTT. This sequence joins TRBV27 and TRBJ2-2; 9 positions match TRBD1. Germline loops: CDR1 MNHEY, CDR2 SMNVEV (reference sequence). V lost 7 bases to trimming and J lost 4 bases; unmatched junction nucleotides: 10. This CDR3 region has 16 residues.

This sequence joins TRBV20-1 and TRBJ1-6; D is perhaps TRBD1 (5 bases). The germline gives CDR1 DFQATT, CDR2 SNEGSKA (reference sequence). The V end was cut by 1 base, the J end by 9 bases, with 25 bases between. The CDR3 loop spans 18 amino acids. CDR3 sequence reads: CSARGQHHLNGLSSPLHF. The CDR3 DNA sequence: TGCAGTGCTAGAGGACAGCATCACCTCAACGGTCTGAGTTCACCCCTCCACTTT.

The chain is built from TRBV6-2 or TRBV6-3 and TRBJ2-1; TRBD2 matches 7 bases. The CDR3 runs 12 residues. Trimming took 5 bases from V and 13 from J; bases not matched to a gene: 8. Per the germline V gene, CDR1 is MNHEY and CDR2 is SVGEGT. The CDR3 here is CASSQTGLHQFF. CDR3 bases: TGTGCCAGCAGTCAAACGGGACTACATCAGTTCTTC.